The 29 T cell receptor beta chains below were found in one sample sequenced in a study of early T cells in non-severe SARS-CoV-2 infection. TCRdb reprocessed the 5' RACE reads via MiXCR and lists one record per CDR3 protein. The sample includes roughly 99,000 distinct CDR3 sequences, approximately 12% of them seen just once. The sequencing here drew on whole blood, taken at baseline. The source is an adult who was a healthcare worker with PCR-confirmed SARS-CoV-2 infection or an uninfected control (not recorded which).

This chain uses TRBV18 with TRBJ2-1; no reliable D call. The CDR3 is made up of 12 amino acids. CDR1 is KGHSH and CDR2 is LQKENI in the germline V gene. The V end lost 1 base, the J end lost 7 bases, and 5 bases lay between the germline ends. This CDR3 is CASSPQTNEQFF. The CDR3 DNA reads as TGTGCCAGCTCACCACAGACTAATGAGCAGTTCTTC.

The genes are TRBV6-5 and TRBJ1-1; D is undetermined. This CDR3 is built from 16 residues. V gave up 4 bases and J gave up 3 bases, with 18 bases separating them. Germline-derived CDR1 and CDR2 are MNHEY and SVGAGI. CDR3 loop: CASSSDVKASDTEAFF. The DNA for the CDR3 is TGTGCCAGCAGTTCTGACGTTAAGGCCTCGGACACTGAAGCTTTCTTT.

Ten or more counts support this clonotype. The rearrangement uses TRBV19 and TRBJ2-3, with TRBD1 as a possible D gene (5 bases). Germline V gene data show CDR1 as LNHDA and CDR2 as SQIVND (reference sequence). The V end was cut by 8 bases, the J end by 3 bases, with 12 bases between. The CDR3 is made up of 13 amino acids. The CDR3: CASRGRVTDTQYF. The CDR3 nucleotides read TGTGCCAGTCGAGGCAGGGTTACAGATACGCAGTATTTT.

In DNA form, the CDR3 reads TGCGCCAGCAACCGGGACAGACCAAGCTCCTACGAGCAGTACTTC. Protein: CASNRDRPSSYEQYF. The V call is TRBV5-1, the J call TRBJ2-7, with TRBD1 matching 7 bases. This CDR3 has 15 amino acids. V gave up 6 bases and J gave up 0 bases; unmatched junction bases: 9. In germline, CDR1 is SGHRS, CDR2 YFSETQ.

This clonotype appeared many times. The chain is built from TRBV9 and TRBJ1-6; 8 positions agree with TRBD1. This CDR3 has 15 residues. CDR1 is SGDLS, CDR2 YYNGEE, per germline. V shed 0 bases, J shed 10 bases, and the junction held 6 bases outside the gene matches. CDR3 amino acids: CASSVDGQGHSPLHF. The CDR3 DNA sequence: TGTGCCAGCAGCGTAGATGGACAGGGACACTCACCCCTCCACTTT.

This clonotype has only a few counts. The chain is built from TRBV29-1 and TRBJ2-3, with 7 bases lining up with TRBD2. Germline loops: CDR1 SQVTM, CDR2 ANQGSEA. CDR3 size: 12 residues. V lost 4 bases and J lost 8; bases outside the gene matches: 6. CDR3 DNA sequence: TGCAGCGTTGTAAGCGGGATGGGTACGCAGTATTTT. Its translation: CSVVSGMGTQYF.

This rearrangement joins TRBV6-5 to TRBJ1-2; D call uncertain. Trimming took 7 bases from V and 4 from J, leaving 10 bases between them. The germline V gene has CDR1 MNHEY and CDR2 SVGAGI. The CDR3 extends over 12 amino acids. CDR3: CASTSLGYGYTF. For the CDR3, the DNA is TGTGCCAGCACATCATTGGGCTATGGCTACACCTTC.

The J gene is TRBJ2-1, the V gene TRBV7-3, with TRBD2 identical over 7 bases. CDR1 is SGHTA, CDR2 FQGTGA, per germline. J was trimmed by 6 bases and V by 0 bases; bases with no gene match: 5. The CDR3 covers 15 residues. In nucleotides, the CDR3 is TGTGCCAGCAGCTTAACCAGGACTAGAGTCAATGAGCAGTTCTTC. Residues: CASSLTRTRVNEQFF.

This clonotype was seen only a few times. The V gene is TRBV12-3 or TRBV12-4, the J gene TRBJ1-5; unclear D gene. There are 14 residues in the CDR3. V was clipped by 3 bases and J by 4 bases, with 10 bases between them. The CDR3 DNA reads TGTGCCAGCAGTTTCGCCAGGACGAATCAGCCCCAGCATTTT. Translating it yields CASSFARTNQPQHF.

The chain uses TRBV11-2 and TRBJ2-2; 16 bases line up with TRBD2. This CDR3 is 21 amino acids long. Germline CDR1 is SGHAT and CDR2 is FQNNGV. With 5 bases clipped from V and 5 bases from J, the junction kept 17 bases outside the gene matches. The CDR3 spells CASSIPGLAGGPGPRTGELFF. DNA of the CDR3: TGTGCCAGCAGCATACCGGGACTAGCGGGAGGGCCCGGACCTCGGACCGGGGAGCTGTTTTTT.

This clonotype showed up just a few times. The chain joins TRBV4-1 to TRBJ2-7, with D perhaps matching TRBD2 (6 bases). Deletions cut 1 base from V and 7 bases from J, with 17 bases between. The CDR3 is 15 residues long. Germline loops: CDR1 MGHRA, CDR2 YSYEKL. CDR3 DNA sequence: TGCGCCAGCAGCCAAGCGGTCCATTCGGCGGGGGAGCAGTACTTC. Its protein is CASSQAVHSAGEQYF.

The J gene is TRBJ2-5, the V gene TRBV5-1, with 8 bases matching TRBD2. This CDR3 has 15 amino acids. J lost 1 base, V lost 5 bases, and 7 bases had no gene match. From germline, CDR1 is SGHRS and CDR2 YFSETQ. CDR3 sequence (DNA): TGCGCCAGCAGACCTAGCGGGCAGCTCCAAGAGACCCAGTACTTC. This codes for CASRPSGQLQETQYF.

This clonotype showed up just a few times. The V gene is TRBV2, the J gene TRBJ1-1; no clear D. Per germline, CDR1 SNHLY and CDR2 FYNNEI. The CDR3 is made up of 11 amino acids. Trimming shortened V by 5 bases and J by 3 bases, and 4 bases separated the two germline ends. DNA of the CDR3: TGTGCCAGCAGTTCTGACACTGAAGCTTTCTTT. As protein: CASSSDTEAFF.

In its sample, this clonotype was seen many times. J is TRBJ2-5 and V is TRBV29-1; D remains unclear. CDR3 length: 12 amino acids. The ends were cut back, 4 bases at V and 1 base at J, with 7 bases in the middle. CDR1 is SQVTM and CDR2 is ANQGSEA in the germline V gene. The CDR3 nucleotides read TGCAGCGTTGTTGGGATCCAAGAGACCCAGTACTTC. It codes for CSVVGIQETQYF.

This clonotype was counted at least ten times. V usage is TRBV20-1 and J usage is TRBJ1-6, with unresolved D. Germline lookup yields CDR1 DFQATT and CDR2 SNEGSKA (reference sequence). The CDR3 totals 14 residues. Trimming left V 0 bases short and J 8 bases short, with 11 bases between. CDR3 protein: CSARELWMDSPLHF. CDR3 nucleotides: TGCAGTGCTAGAGAGTTGTGGATGGATTCACCCCTCCACTTT.

The rearrangement uses TRBV10-3 and TRBJ2-7, with a tentative D call TRBD1 (6 bases). Per germline, CDR1 ENHRY and CDR2 SYGVKD. The CDR3 has 15 amino acids. Trimming took 0 bases from V and 2 from J, leaving 11 bases between them. CDR3 DNA sequence: TGTGCCATCAGTGAGTCCGGGACACCCCCCTACGAGCAGTACTTC. Encoded protein: CAISESGTPPYEQYF.

This chain joins TRBV11-3 and TRBJ2-7, with D maybe TRBD1 (5 bases). This CDR3 contains 14 residues. CDR1 SGHNT and CDR2 YENEEA come from the germline V gene. Trimming removed 3 bases from V and 2 bases from J, with 11 bases in between. CDR3 sequence reads: CASSLTASTYEQYF. For the CDR3, the DNA is TGTGCCAGCAGCTTGACAGCGTCGACCTACGAGCAGTACTTC.

This clonotype appeared a few times. The J gene is TRBJ1-2, the V gene TRBV5-5, with TRBD1 matching over 7 bases. The ends lost 4 bases at V and 3 bases at J; junction bases unmatched: 18. Germline CDR1 is SGHKS and CDR2 is YYEKEE (reference sequence). CDR3 length: 18 residues. In DNA, the CDR3 is TGTGCCAGCAGCCCTCACTTCTCCGAGACAGGGAGTTACTATGGCTACACCTTC. Its protein is CASSPHFSETGSYYGYTF.

This clonotype appeared a few times. The J gene is TRBJ1-6, the V gene TRBV5-5; the match to TRBD1 covers 7 bases. V was pared by 4 bases and J by 8 bases, with 6 bases of the junction left unmatched. Looked up from germline, CDR1 is SGHKS and CDR2 is YYEKEE (reference sequence). The CDR3 has 14 residues. The CDR3 DNA sequence: TGTGCCAGCAGCACCGGGACAGTCCATTCACCCCTCCACTTT. It translates to CASSTGTVHSPLHF.

The chain carries TRBV20-1 and TRBJ2-1; D could derive from TRBD1 or TRBD2 (5 bases each). The CDR3 is 15 residues long. V shed 2 bases and J shed 7 bases, with 18 bases lying between them. Germline assignment: CDR1 DFQATT and CDR2 SNEGSKA (reference sequence). The CDR3 region has the DNA TGCAGTGCTAGAAACGTGGGACCAGCGGAGAATGAGCAGTTCTTC. Its translation is CSARNVGPAENEQFF.

The chain links TRBV6-6 to TRBJ2-7; D is unresolved. CDR3 length equals 15 residues. Germline CDR1 MNHNY, CDR2 SVGAGI (reference sequence). V lost 6 bases and J 2 bases, leaving 17 bases between the germline ends. The CDR3 loop is CASSPRLPAPYEQYF. The CDR3 DNA is TGTGCCAGCAGCCCGAGGCTGCCCGCCCCCTACGAGCAGTACTTC.

This clonotype is termed medium-sized. The genes are TRBV27 and TRBJ2-1, with D perhaps TRBD2 (5 bases). The CDR3 runs 14 residues. Germline CDR1 MNHEY, CDR2 SMNVEV (reference sequence). V lost 2 bases and J lost 3, with 8 bases in between. DNA of the CDR3: TGTGCCAGCAGTTTACGGACTTTCTACAATGAGCAGTTCTTC. Translated, it gives CASSLRTFYNEQFF.

The rearrangement joins TRBV29-1 to TRBJ1-2, with 8 bases that match TRBD1. V was clipped by 7 bases and J by 12 bases; unmatched bases: 7. Germline CDR1 is SQVTM and CDR2 is ANQGSEA. The CDR3 consists of 10 residues. CDR3 DNA sequence: TGCAGCGCTGGGACAGGCTTTAACACCTTC. Amino acids: CSAGTGFNTF.

Note on this clonotype: Mismatch with germline at one junction end may stem from a read error. This chain connects TRBV6-2 or TRBV6-3 to TRBJ2-3, with 7 bases that match TRBD1. The germline V gene encodes CDR1 MNHEY and CDR2 SVGEGT. This CDR3 is built from 13 residues. The chain's CDR3 is CASSYTPGQPVIF. The CDR3 DNA reads TGTGCCAGCAGTTACACCCCGGGACAGCCCGTTATATTT.

In its sample, this clonotype was seen a few times. CDR3 coding DNA: TGTGCCAGCAGCTCTTGGGACAGGCGAAATTCACCCCTCCACTTT. This codes for CASSSWDRRNSPLHF. The chain recombines TRBV13 with TRBJ1-6, with 8 bases that match TRBD1. This CDR3 has 15 residues. Germline CDR1 reads PRHDT; CDR2 reads FYEKMQ (reference sequence). The J segment lost 7 bases and the V segment lost 4 bases, leaving 6 bases of the junction unmatched.

This clonotype was seen at least ten times. This chain uses TRBV30 with TRBJ1-6; D unclear. V lost 2 bases to trimming and J lost 1 base, with 9 bases between them. CDR1 and CDR2 (germline): GTSNPN, SVGIG (reference sequence). The CDR3 is made up of 15 amino acids. CDR3 nucleotides: TGTGCCTGGAGTCCCTTGGGTTCCTATAATTCACCCCTCCACTTT. Translating gives CAWSPLGSYNSPLHF.

In this sample, this clonotype turned up many times. This chain connects TRBV11-2 to TRBJ2-3; D unclear. CDR1 SGHAT and CDR2 FQNNGV come from the germline V gene. Trimming removed 1 base at V and 4 bases at J, with 9 bases between. CDR3 length equals 14 residues. CDR3 DNA sequence: TGTGCCAGCAGCTTAGGGCGCCCCCCAGATACGCAGTATTTT. It yields the protein CASSLGRPPDTQYF.

The chain is built from TRBV7-2 and TRBJ2-7; D is unclear. CDR3 length: 13 amino acids. Trimming took off 3 bases at V and 3 bases at J, with 9 bases between the two ends. Germline V gene lookup returns CDR1 SGHTA and CDR2 FQGNSA. The CDR3 region has the DNA TGTGCCAGCAGCTTGGCGGAAAGCTACGAGCAGTACTTC. This gives the protein CASSLAESYEQYF.

This clonotype appeared many times. V gene TRBV20-1 combines with J gene TRBJ2-6, with D uncertain. The CDR3 runs 16 residues. CDR1 is DFQATT and CDR2 is SNEGSKA in the germline V gene (reference sequence). V dropped 3 bases and J dropped 0 bases, with 12 bases sitting between them. This CDR3 reads CSASRPGVSGANVLTF. The CDR3 nucleotides read TGCAGTGCTAGCAGGCCTGGGGTCTCTGGGGCCAACGTCCTGACTTTC.